These 28 T cell receptor beta chains were all obtained from the same sample, sequenced in a study of cytomegalovirus exposure and HLA in healthy donors. The PCR contained 60 Vbeta and 13 Jbeta primers. TCRdb keeps only in-frame clones here, not all; method: immunoSEQ multiplex PCR. The sample shows 210,000 or so clones, about 87% of them seen only once. The material sequenced was PBMCs. The source is a man younger than 40 in good health and CMV-seronegative.

V is TRBV6-4 and J is TRBJ2-1, with D possibly being TRBD2 (5 bases). Trimming stripped 5 bases from V and 8 bases from J, with 19 bases between. Germline V CDR1 and CDR2: MRHNA, SNTAGT. This CDR3 contains 15 residues. DNA for the CDR3: TGTGCCAGCAGTCCGACTACCGGGCCGAGGGATGAGCAGTTCTTC. Amino acids: CASSPTTGPRDEQFF.

The V gene is TRBV11-2, the J gene TRBJ2-2; TRBD2 agrees at 8 bases. From germline, CDR1 is SGHAT and CDR2 FQNNGV. The V segment lost 1 base and the J segment 6 bases; nucleotides outside the gene matches: 10. The CDR3 extends over 17 amino acids. In DNA form, the CDR3 reads TGTGCCAGCAGCTTAGTACCCCAGCGGGAGATTTCCGGGGAGCTGTTTTTT. Residues: CASSLVPQREISGELFF.

This sequence joins TRBV6-5 and TRBJ1-3; TRBD1 might be the D (6 bases). This CDR3 comprises 15 residues. Trimming took off 2 bases at V and 0 bases at J, with 8 bases between the two ends. Germline CDR1 and CDR2: MNHEY and SVGAGI. CDR3: CASSYGQPSGNTIYF. CDR3 sequence (DNA): TGTGCCAGCAGTTACGGACAGCCCTCTGGAAACACCATATATTTT.

The CDR3 sequence is CASSPQGQNTEAFF. CDR3 in DNA: TGTGCCAGCAGCCCACAGGGACAGAACACTGAAGCTTTCTTT. The chain links TRBV2 to TRBJ1-1, with D possibly TRBD1 on 6 matching bases. Germline CDR1 SNHLY, CDR2 FYNNEI. This CDR3 has 14 amino acids. The V end was cut by 6 bases, the J end by 1 base, with 12 bases between.

The chain links TRBV29-1 to TRBJ2-2; 9 bases match TRBD2. Germline assignment: CDR1 SQVTM and CDR2 ANQGSEA. The CDR3 extends over 15 amino acids. The V and J ends lost 5 bases and 7 bases, in that order; junction bases with no gene match: 11. As DNA, the CDR3 is TGCAGCGTTAGTCACAGATTAGCGGGGGACGGGGAGCTGTTTTTT. Amino acid sequence: CSVSHRLAGDGELFF.

The chain has TRBV5-1 and TRBJ1-5, with 12 nucleotides matching TRBD1. Germline CDR1 is SGHRS and CDR2 is YFSETQ. The length of the CDR3 is 15 residues. V gave up 7 bases and J gave up 9 bases; unmatched junction bases: 11. CDR3 protein: CASSPGQGADLPQHF. The CDR3 coding sequence is TGCGCCAGCTCTCCGGGACAGGGGGCGGATCTGCCCCAGCATTTT. The full variable domain, with the rest looked up from reference TRBV5-1 and TRBJ1-5, is KAGVTQTPRYLIKTRGQQVTLSCSPISGHRSVSWYQQTPGQGLQFLFEYFSETQRNKGNFPGRFSGRQFSNSRSEMNVSTLELGDSALYLCASSPGQGADLPQHFGDGTRLSIL.

This chain uses TRBV28 with TRBJ1-1; no reliable D call. V shed 7 bases and J shed 1 base, with 10 bases lying between them. CDR3 length: 13 amino acids. The germline gives CDR1 MDHEN, CDR2 SYDVKM. CDR3 amino acids: CASIWSRNTEAFF. The CDR3 DNA sequence: TGTGCCAGCATTTGGTCGAGGAACACTGAAGCTTTCTTT.

This chain links TRBV10-3 with TRBJ1-2, with D uncertain. The CDR3 length is 15 residues. Germline CDR1 ENHRY, CDR2 SYGVKD. V dropped 6 bases and J dropped 4 bases, with 18 bases sitting between them. The CDR3 bases are TGTGCCATCAGGCCCTCGGTGGGAGGGAGCTATGGCTACACCTTC. This encodes CAIRPSVGGSYGYTF.

This chain connects TRBV6-5 to TRBJ2-7; the match to TRBD2 covers 10 bases. The CDR3 runs 15 residues. CDR1 MNHEY and CDR2 SVGAGI come from the germline V gene. The V and J ends lost 7 bases and 0 bases, in that order; junction bases with no gene match: 6. In DNA, the CDR3 is TGTGCCAGCAAAAGGACTAGCGGAGACTCCTACGAGCAGTACTTC. It yields the protein CASKRTSGDSYEQYF.

V is TRBV28 and J is TRBJ2-1; 7 nucleotides align to TRBD1. The junction had 9 bases not matched to a gene; V was cut back by 2 bases and J by 2 bases. CDR1 is MDHEN, CDR2 SYDVKM, per germline. The CDR3 loop spans 17 amino acids. The CDR3 loop reads CASSLIGYRGTYNEQFF. CDR3 nucleotides: TGTGCCAGCAGTTTAATCGGGTACAGGGGCACCTACAATGAGCAGTTCTTC.

This clone was recorded only once. This chain connects TRBV4-2 to TRBJ2-1, with 9 nucleotides matching TRBD1. The CDR3 contains 16 residues. Per germline, CDR1 LGHNA and CDR2 YNFKEQ. Unmatched junction bases numbered 3, after V lost 1 base and J lost 2 bases. The CDR3 sequence is CASSQGDRVPYNEQFF. CDR3 DNA: TGTGCCAGCAGCCAAGGGGACAGGGTGCCCTACAATGAGCAGTTCTTC.

V gene TRBV25-1 combines with J gene TRBJ2-2; the match to TRBD1 covers 8 bases. J lost 4 bases, V lost 3 bases, and 1 base had no gene match. The CDR3 covers 14 residues. Germline CDR1 is MGHDK and CDR2 is SYGVNS. CDR3 residues: CASSEDRATGELFF. The CDR3 nucleotides are TGTGCCAGCAGTGAGGACAGGGCCACCGGGGAGCTGTTTTTT.

This clone was seen a single time. The J gene is TRBJ2-7, the V gene TRBV29-1; no reliable D call. Trimming removed 7 bases at V and 6 bases at J, with 13 bases between. CDR1 is SQVTM, CDR2 ANQGSEA, per germline. The CDR3 length is 11 residues. CDR3 protein: CSAISSSEQYF. The DNA for the CDR3 is TGCAGCGCTATTTCTAGTTCCGAGCAGTACTTC.

The V and J genes are TRBV27 and TRBJ1-5; D is unclear. The CDR3 sequence is 13 residues long. In germline, CDR1 is MNHEY, CDR2 SMNVEV (reference sequence). Trimming took 1 base from V and 4 from J, leaving 5 bases between them. As DNA, the CDR3 is TGTGCCAGCAGTTTATTTAAAAATCAGCCCCAGCATTTT. It is translated as CASSLFKNQPQHF.

The chain recombines TRBV4-2 with TRBJ2-7, with D perhaps TRBD2 (6 bases). This CDR3 has 14 residues. V lost 0 bases and J 4 bases, leaving 10 bases between the germline ends. CDR1 and CDR2 (germline): LGHNA, YNFKEQ. The CDR3 here is CASSQEKEGYEQYF. CDR3 nucleotide sequence: TGTGCCAGCAGCCAAGAGAAGGAGGGTTACGAGCAGTACTTC.

This clone has only a few counts. The genes are TRBV30 and TRBJ1-2; 7 nucleotides align to TRBD1. V shed 2 bases, J shed 3 bases, and the junction held 6 bases outside the gene matches. The CDR3 contains 14 residues. Germline V gene sequence: CDR1 GTSNPN, CDR2 SVGIG (reference sequence). The CDR3 bases are TGTGCCTGGAGTCCTAACAGGGGAGACTATGGCTACACCTTC. This translates into CAWSPNRGDYGYTF.

The gene calls are TRBV28 and TRBJ1-6; D gene ambiguous. Deletions cut 6 bases from V and 0 bases from J, with 9 bases between. This CDR3 spans 15 amino acids. CDR1 and CDR2 (germline): MDHEN, SYDVKM. CDR3 protein: CASRQPSSYNSPLHF. The CDR3, as DNA: TGTGCCAGCAGACAACCCAGCTCCTATAATTCACCCCTCCACTTT.

The chain recombines TRBV28 with TRBJ2-1, with TRBD2 matching 8 bases. CDR1 is MDHEN, CDR2 SYDVKM, per germline. The CDR3 loop spans 14 amino acids. V was pared by 5 bases and J by 4 bases, with 4 bases of the junction left unmatched. As DNA, the CDR3 is TGTGCCAGCAGTCACCGGGGGGGATACAATGAGCAGTTCTTC. This sequence encodes CASSHRGGYNEQFF.

The rearrangement uses TRBV5-1 and TRBJ2-5, with TRBD2 matching over 14 bases. This CDR3 has 20 amino acids. J lost 4 bases, V lost 4 bases, and 18 bases had no gene match. Germline V gene data show CDR1 as SGHRS and CDR2 as YFSETQ. The CDR3 spells CASSPGLAGGGGGIRETQYF. DNA for the CDR3: TGCGCCAGCAGCCCAGGACTAGCGGGAGGAGGGGGGGGTATTCGAGAGACCCAGTACTTC.

This chain joins TRBV18 and TRBJ2-3, with no clear D. V was trimmed by 1 base and J by 0 bases, leaving 8 bases between them. There are 15 residues in the CDR3. Germline CDR1 reads KGHSH; CDR2 reads LQKENI. CDR3 DNA sequence: TGTGCCAGCTCACCACGCGCATCTAGCACAGATACGCAGTATTTT. This encodes CASSPRASSTDTQYF.

In its sample, this clone was seen once. V and J are TRBV28 and TRBJ2-1, with TRBD2 identical over 14 bases. The CDR3 contains 18 residues. Unmatched junction bases numbered 15, after V lost 6 bases and J lost 8 bases. Germline lookup yields CDR1 MDHEN and CDR2 SYDVKM. The CDR3 DNA reads as TGTGCCAGCAGCCAAATTCCGGGACTAGCGGGAGTATCCTATGAGCAGTTCTTC. This gives the protein CASSQIPGLAGVSYEQFF.

The J gene is TRBJ2-7, the V gene TRBV2, with D tentatively TRBD1 (5 bases). V was shortened by 5 bases and J by 3 bases, with 11 bases between the two germline ends. Germline V gene sequence: CDR1 SNHLY, CDR2 FYNNEI. The CDR3 contains 13 residues. The CDR3 reads CASSRVRVYEQYF. CDR3 nucleotide sequence: TGTGCCAGCAGTCGAGTCAGGGTCTACGAGCAGTACTTC.

The chain uses TRBV18 and TRBJ1-1, with 7 nucleotides matching TRBD1. Trimming cost V 3 bases and J 0 bases; bases outside gene matches: 4. Germline V gives CDR1 KGHSH, CDR2 LQKENI. The CDR3 consists of 15 residues. The CDR3 DNA sequence: TGTGCCAGCTCACCCATGACAGGGTTGAACACTGAAGCTTTCTTT. Its protein is CASSPMTGLNTEAFF.

V usage is TRBV13 and J usage is TRBJ2-5; 13 bases match TRBD2. V was clipped by 5 bases and J by 2 bases; unmatched bases: 8. The CDR3 has 17 residues. The germline V gene has CDR1 PRHDT and CDR2 FYEKMQ (reference sequence). CDR3 bases: TGTGCCAGCAGCATTCGGACTAGCGGGAGAGGGCAAGAGACCCAGTACTTC. It is translated as CASSIRTSGRGQETQYF.

V gene TRBV6-5 combines with J gene TRBJ2-7; a weak D match, TRBD2 (6 bases). The CDR3 contains 16 residues. Trimming left V 2 bases short and J 3 bases short, with 17 bases between. Germline V CDR1 and CDR2: MNHEY, SVGAGI. The CDR3, as DNA: TGTGCCAGCAGTTACGCGGGACCCGGCCTGAGCTACGAGCAGTACTTC. It is translated as CASSYAGPGLSYEQYF.

The rearrangement uses TRBV2 and TRBJ2-1; tentative D call: TRBD1 (6 bases). V dropped 6 bases and J dropped 8 bases, with 11 bases sitting between them. The CDR3 has 12 amino acids. Looked up from germline, CDR1 is SNHLY and CDR2 is FYNNEI. CDR3 sequence reads: CASRPGVHEQFF. In nucleotides, the CDR3 is TGTGCCAGCAGACCAGGGGTGCATGAGCAGTTCTTC.

The chain recombines TRBV10-2 with TRBJ2-5; the match to TRBD1 covers 9 bases. The J call is in doubt because the DNA end fits TRBJ2-7 better. This CDR3 region has 14 residues. The germline V gene encodes CDR1 WSHSY and CDR2 SAAADI. The CDR3 nucleotides read TGCGCCAGCAGCCGACAGGGACAGGGCTACGAGCAGTACTTC. It is translated as CASSRQGQGYEQYF.

The rearrangement uses TRBV13 and TRBJ2-7; D gene unclear. The CDR3 is 14 residues long. CDR1 and CDR2 (germline): PRHDT, FYEKMQ (reference sequence). The ends were cut back, 4 bases at V and 2 bases at J, with 12 bases in the middle. The chain's CDR3 is CASSSKTETYEQYF. Here the CDR3 DNA reads TGTGCCAGCAGCTCAAAGACTGAGACCTACGAGCAGTACTTC.